This T cell receptor beta chain was found in a study of Ad26.COV2.S vaccination and SARS-CoV-2 variants. Remarks on this clone: Its matching antigen is unknown.

Per the germline V gene, CDR1 is MNHNY and CDR2 is SVGAGI (reference sequence). Trimming removed 6 bases from V and 3 bases from J; junction bases left unmatched: 4. The CDR3 runs 13 residues. The protocol was immunoSEQ multiplex PCR, while the TCRdb copy is restricted to in-frame clones and leaves out a portion. Of some 350,000 clones listed, about 92% were seen once; the top ten hold 3.9%. Whole-study findings and limits: Similar non-spike TCR breadth was seen in vaccine and placebo recipients. Vaccine recipients surpassed placebo recipients in spike-specific TCR breadth. Analyses of TCR breadth and depth may have underestimated total T cell responses.

The chain joins TRBV6-6 to TRBJ1-2; 7 bases map to TRBD1. The specimen comprised peripheral blood, sampled after recovery from COVID-19. The sequence was obtained from a human donor who had recovered from COVID-19. The CDR3 bases are TGTGCCAGCAGCCAACAGGGGTACTATGGCTACACCTTC. Translated: CASSQQGYYGYTF.